The clone carrying this TCR beta chain was observed a handful of times. Through a sample-barcoded 5' primer and a J-beta primer mix, a second PCR was run for about 6 to 12 cycles. TCRdb reprocessed the 5' RACE reads with MiXCR, giving one entry per CDR3 protein. The sample includes more than 700,000 distinct CDR3 sequences, roughly 50% of them seen just once. The data were obtained in a study of blood T cells in healthy people across ages. V dropped 5 bases and J dropped 2 bases, with 13 bases sitting between them. Germline loops: CDR1 SQVTM, CDR2 ANQGSEA. CDR3 size: 13 residues. This receptor was identified in a man aged 80 or over in good health. This sequence joins TRBV29-1 and TRBJ2-7, with D possibly called TRBD1 or TRBD2 (5 bases each). The sequenced material came from blood. For the CDR3, the DNA is TGCAGCGTTAAGGGACGGGTGACCTACGAGCAGTACTTC. This codes for CSVKGRVTYEQYF.